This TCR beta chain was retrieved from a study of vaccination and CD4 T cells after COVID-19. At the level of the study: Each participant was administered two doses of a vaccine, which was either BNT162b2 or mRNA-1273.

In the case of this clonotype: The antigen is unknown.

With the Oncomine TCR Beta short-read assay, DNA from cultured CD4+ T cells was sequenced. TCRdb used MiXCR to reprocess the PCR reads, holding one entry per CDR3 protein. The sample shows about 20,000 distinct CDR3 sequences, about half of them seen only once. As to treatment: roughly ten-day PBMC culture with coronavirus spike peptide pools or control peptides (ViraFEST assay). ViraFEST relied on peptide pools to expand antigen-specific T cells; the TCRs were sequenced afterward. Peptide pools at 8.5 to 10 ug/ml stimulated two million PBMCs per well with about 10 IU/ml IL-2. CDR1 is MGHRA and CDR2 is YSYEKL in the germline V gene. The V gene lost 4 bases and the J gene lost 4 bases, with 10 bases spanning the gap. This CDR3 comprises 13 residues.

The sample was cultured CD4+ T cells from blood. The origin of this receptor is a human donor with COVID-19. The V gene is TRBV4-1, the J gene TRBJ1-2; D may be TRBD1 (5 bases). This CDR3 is CASSRRDGYGYTF. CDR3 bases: TGCGCCAGCAGCCGCCGGGACGGCTATGGCTACACCTTC.